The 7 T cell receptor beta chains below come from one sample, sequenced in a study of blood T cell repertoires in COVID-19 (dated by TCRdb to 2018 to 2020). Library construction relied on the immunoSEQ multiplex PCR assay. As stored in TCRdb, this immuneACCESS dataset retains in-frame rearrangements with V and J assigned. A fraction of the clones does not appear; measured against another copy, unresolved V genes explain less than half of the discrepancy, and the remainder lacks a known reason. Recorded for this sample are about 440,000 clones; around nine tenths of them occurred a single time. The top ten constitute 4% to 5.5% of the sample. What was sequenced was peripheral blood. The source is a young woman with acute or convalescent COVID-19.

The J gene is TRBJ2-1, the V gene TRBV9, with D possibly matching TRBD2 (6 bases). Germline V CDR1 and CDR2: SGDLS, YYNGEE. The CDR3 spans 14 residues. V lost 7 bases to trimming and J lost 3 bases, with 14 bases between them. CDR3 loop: CASARGSSYNEQFF. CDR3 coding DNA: TGTGCCAGCGCCCGGGGGTCGAGCTACAATGAGCAGTTCTTC.

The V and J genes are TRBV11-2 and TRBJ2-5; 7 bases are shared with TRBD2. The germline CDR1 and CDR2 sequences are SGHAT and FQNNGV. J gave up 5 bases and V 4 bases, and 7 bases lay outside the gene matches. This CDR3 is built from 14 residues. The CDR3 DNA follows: TGTGCCAGCAGCTCGACTAGCAGGGTTGAGACCCAGTACTTC. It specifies CASSSTSRVETQYF.

Written as DNA, the CDR3 is TGTGCCAGCACCGCCGATTTTGCGGGGGGCACAGATACGCAGTATTTT. Amino acid sequence: CASTADFAGGTDTQYF. The chain is built from TRBV3-1 (or the pseudogene TRBV3-2) and TRBJ2-3, with 7 nucleotides matching TRBD2. Germline V gene sequence: CDR1 LGHDT, CDR2 YNNKEL (reference sequence). The trim removed 7 bases at V and 1 base at J, leaving 11 bases unmatched. The CDR3 length is 16 residues.

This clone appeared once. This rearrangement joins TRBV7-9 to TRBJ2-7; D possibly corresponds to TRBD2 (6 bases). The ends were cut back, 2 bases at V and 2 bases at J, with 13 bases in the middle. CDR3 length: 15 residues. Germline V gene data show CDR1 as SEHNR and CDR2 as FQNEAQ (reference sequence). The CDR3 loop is CASSLSAGPTYEQYF. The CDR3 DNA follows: TGTGCCAGCAGCTTATCGGCGGGACCGACCTACGAGCAGTACTTC.

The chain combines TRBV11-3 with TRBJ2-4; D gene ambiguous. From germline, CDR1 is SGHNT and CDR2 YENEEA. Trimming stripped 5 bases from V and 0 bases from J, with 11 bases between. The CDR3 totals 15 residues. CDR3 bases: TGTGCCAGCAGCCCCCGCGCGGTAGCCAAAAACATTCAGTACTTC. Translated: CASSPRAVAKNIQYF.

DNA of the CDR3: TGTGCCAGCAGCGCAACAGGGTTAGCCAAAAACATTCAGTACTTC. Translated: CASSATGLAKNIQYF. This chain uses TRBV9 with TRBJ2-4, with a tentative D call TRBD1 (6 bases). The CDR3 length is 15 residues. Trimming took 3 bases from V and 0 from J, leaving 10 bases between them. The germline gives CDR1 SGDLS, CDR2 YYNGEE.

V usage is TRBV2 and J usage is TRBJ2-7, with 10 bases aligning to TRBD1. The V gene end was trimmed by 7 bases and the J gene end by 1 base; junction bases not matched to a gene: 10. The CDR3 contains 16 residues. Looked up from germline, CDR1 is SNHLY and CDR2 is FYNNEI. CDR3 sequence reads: CASTARGGQGSYEQYF. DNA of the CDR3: TGTGCCAGCACCGCCCGGGGGGGACAGGGGTCCTACGAGCAGTACTTC.